A selection of T cell receptor beta chains follows, all from one sample in a study of Ad26.COV2.S vaccination and SARS-CoV-2 variants. Repertoires were generated with immunoSEQ multiplex PCR, while TCRdb's copy carries only in-frame clones and drops some. Here the sample spans 300,000 to 400,000 clones, approximately 90% being singletons. Sequencing used peripheral blood, obtained in a trial of Ad26.COV2.S vaccine versus placebo. The source is a person aged 18-60 years who received the Ad26.COV2.S COVID-19 vaccine or a placebo. CDR3s include the opening cysteine and the closing phenylalanine or tryptophan. A D gene is named only where the DNA matches it firmly. Not all rows give a size; the values are once, few, many and, for expanded clones, a class.

TRBJ2-7,TRBV28,.,.,CASSPSRFSYEQYF,TGTGCCAGCAGTCCGTCTAGATTTTCCTACGAGCAGTACTTC
TRBJ1-6,TRBV7-9,.,TRBD1,CASSSRDRNSPLHF,TGTGCCAGCAGCTCCCGGGACAGGAATTCACCCCTCCACTTT
TRBJ2-1,TRBV5-1,.,.,CASQTGTSYNEQFF,TGCGCCAGCCAAACCGGGACATCCTACAATGAGCAGTTCTTC
TRBJ2-1,TRBV7-9,.,.,CASSPNQGFDEQFF,TGTGCCAGCAGCCCCAACCAGGGGTTCGATGAGCAGTTCTTC
TRBJ2-7,TRBV28,.,.,CASSSQVVRFHEQYF,TGTGCCAGCAGTTCCCAAGTGGTCCGTTTCCACGAGCAGTACTTC
TRBJ2-5,TRBV24-1,.,.,CATSDPRTAVGTQYF,TGTGCCACCAGTGATCCCCGGACGGCCGTGGGGACCCAGTACTTC
TRBJ1-5,TRBV18,.,.,CASSPGVQASNQPQHF,TGTGCCAGCTCACCCGGCGTTCAGGCCTCCAATCAGCCCCAGCATTTT
TRBJ2-1,TRBV10-3,.,.,CAISESAGDSYNEQFF,TGTGCCATCAGTGAGTCGGCGGGCGACTCCTACAATGAGCAGTTCTTC
TRBJ1-1,TRBV7-9,.,TRBD1,CASSPTGGKAFF,TGTGCCAGCAGCCCAACAGGGGGGAAAGCTTTCTTT
TRBJ2-5,TRBV29-1,.,.,CSVEKAQGSGETQYF,TGCAGCGTTGAAAAGGCGCAAGGTTCGGGAGAGACCCAGTACTTC
TRBJ1-4,TRBV7-9,.,.,CASSLATGIRGKLFF,TGTGCCAGCAGCTTAGCAACAGGGATTCGGGGGAAACTGTTTTTT
TRBJ2-5,TRBV12-3/TRBV12-4,.,.,CASSFPRETQYF,TGTGCCAGCAGTTTCCCTCGAGAGACCCAGTACTTC
TRBJ2-2,TRBV9,.,.,CASSVGPASTGELFF,TGTGCCAGCAGCGTAGGCCCAGCCAGCACCGGGGAGCTGTTTTTT
TRBJ2-1,TRBV27,.,.,CASSRPGGTEAHEQFF,TGTGCCAGCAGTCGACCTGGGGGGACAGAGGCCCATGAGCAGTTCTTC
TRBJ1-3,TRBV9,.,.,CASSRAWRSEGENTIYF,TGTGCCAGCAGCCGCGCGTGGAGGAGCGAGGGGGAAAACACCATATATTTT
TRBJ2-2,TRBV5-1,.,.,CASSLVAAPTGELFF,TGCGCCAGCAGCTTGGTGGCAGCACCCACCGGGGAGCTGTTTTTT
TRBJ1-1,TRBV9,.,TRBD1,CASSVETGANTEAFF,TGTGCCAGCAGCGTTGAGACAGGGGCGAACACTGAAGCTTTCTTT
TRBJ2-3,TRBV5-4,.,TRBD1,CASSFRQGSDTQYF,TGTGCCAGCAGCTTCCGACAGGGCTCAGATACGCAGTATTTT
TRBJ2-3,TRBV6-1,once,TRBD1,CASSEIRTAKGGPDTQYF,TGTGCCAGCAGTGAAATTAGGACAGCCAAAGGGGGCCCAGATACGCAGTATTTT
TRBJ2-7,TRBV5-4,.,TRBD2,CASSLGWGGSYEQYF,TGTGCCAGCAGCTTAGGGTGGGGAGGGTCCTACGAGCAGTACTTC
TRBJ2-3,TRBV5-6,.,.,CASSLLDTQYF,TGTGCCAGCAGCTTGTTGGATACGCAGTATTTT
TRBJ2-5,TRBV7-2,.,.,CASSPAGQGFEQETQYF,TGTGCCAGCAGCCCAGCGGGGCAGGGGTTCGAGCAAGAGACCCAGTACTTC
TRBJ2-7,TRBV7-2,.,.,CASSFRGESYEQYF,TGTGCCAGCAGCTTCAGGGGGGAGTCCTACGAGCAGTACTTC
TRBJ2-2,TRBV4-1,.,TRBD1,CASSHPSGGVLTGELFF,TGCGCCAGCAGCCATCCGTCAGGGGGCGTTCTTACCGGGGAGCTGTTTTTT
TRBJ2-2,TRBV2,.,.,CASSLGRGGTGELFF,TGTGCCAGCAGTTTGGGCAGAGGTGGCACCGGGGAGCTGTTTTTT
TRBJ1-1,TRBV5-1,.,.,CASSVGQPNTEAFF,TGCGCCAGCAGCGTTGGACAGCCGAACACTGAAGCTTTCTTT
TRBJ2-7,TRBV20-1,.,.,CSVLLIYEQYF,TGCAGTGTCTTACTAATTTACGAGCAGTACTTC
TRBJ1-1,TRBV3-1/TRBV3-2,.,.,CASSRTRANTEAFF,TGTGCCAGCAGCCGCACCAGGGCGAACACTGAAGCTTTCTTT
TRBJ2-7,TRBV19,.,TRBD1,CASTRTGDSYEQYF,TGTGCCAGTACCCGGACAGGGGACTCCTACGAGCAGTACTTC
TRBJ2-7,TRBV10-3,.,.,CAISANAYEQYF,TGTGCCATCAGTGCTAATGCCTACGAGCAGTACTTC
TRBJ2-7,TRBV28,.,.,CASRPRTRTRSSYEQYF,TGTGCCAGCAGACCTCGAACCCGGACAAGGAGCTCCTACGAGCAGTACTTC
TRBJ1-4,TRBV4-1,.,.,CASSQVYPTIEKLFF,TGCGCCAGCAGCCAAGTATATCCGACTATTGAAAAACTGTTTTTT
TRBJ2-7,TRBV27,.,TRBD1,CASRRGQALSYEQYF,TGTGCCAGCAGAAGAGGACAGGCCCTTTCCTACGAGCAGTACTTC
TRBJ2-1,TRBV3-1/TRBV3-2,once,.,CASSRVQNEQFF,TGTGCCAGCAGCCGAGTACAGAATGAGCAGTTCTTC
TRBJ1-6,TRBV19,.,TRBD1,CASSIGQGGVNSPLHF,TGTGCCAGTAGTATAGGACAGGGAGGGGTAAATTCACCCCTCCACTTT
TRBJ2-5,TRBV5-1,.,TRBD1,CASSSGTVSTETQYF,TGCGCCAGCAGCTCCGGGACAGTAAGTACAGAGACCCAGTACTTC
TRBJ1-2,TRBV19,.,TRBD1,CASSTTGGIGYGYTF,TGTGCCAGTAGTACCACAGGGGGCATCGGCTATGGCTACACCTTC
TRBJ1-4,TRBV9,.,.,CASSVGELFF,TGTGCCAGCAGCGTAGGGGAACTGTTTTTT
TRBJ1-4,TRBV28,once,.,CASSFAQGASNEKLFF,TGTGCCAGCAGTTTCGCCCAGGGTGCATCTAATGAAAAACTGTTTTTT
TRBJ2-7,TRBV6-5,.,.,CASSPDTTSYEQYF,TGTGCCAGCAGCCCGGACACGACCTCCTACGAGCAGTACTTC
TRBJ2-3,TRBV6-2/TRBV6-3,.,TRBD1,CASSYMKPDRATDTQYF,TGTGCCAGCAGTTACATGAAACCCGACAGGGCCACAGATACGCAGTATTTT
TRBJ2-2,TRBV4-1,.,TRBD2,CASSQEWGGRHTGELFF,TGCGCCAGCAGCCAAGAATGGGGCGGGAGGCACACCGGGGAGCTGTTTTTT
TRBJ2-1,TRBV5-1,.,TRBD2,CASKIGTSGNEQFF,TGCGCCAGCAAAATCGGGACTAGCGGGAATGAGCAGTTCTTC
TRBJ2-2,TRBV28,.,.,CAGGSNTGELFF,TGTGCCGGCGGGTCAAACACCGGGGAGCTGTTTTTT
TRBJ2-1,TRBV6-2/TRBV6-3,.,.,CASSFSGGARNEQFF,TGTGCCAGCAGTTTCTCTGGGGGGGCTAGAAATGAGCAGTTCTTC
TRBJ1-4,TRBV6-7,.,TRBD1,CASSFRRQGRTNEKLFF,TGTGCCAGCAGTTTCCGGAGACAGGGGCGAACTAATGAAAAACTGTTTTTT
TRBJ1-2,TRBV5-1,.,.,CASSSRAGGAGGYTF,TGCGCCAGCAGCTCCCGGGCGGGGGGGGCTGGAGGCTACACCTTC
TRBJ2-3,TRBV7-6,few,TRBD1,CASSLGTVLPDTQYF,TGTGCCAGCAGCCTAGGGACAGTCCTGCCAGATACGCAGTATTTT
TRBJ1-2,TRBV4-2,.,TRBD1,CASSQVPRGRDYGYTF,TGTGCCAGCAGCCAAGTCCCCAGGGGGCGAGACTATGGCTACACCTTC
TRBJ1-3,TRBV19,few,.,CASTQPGRTSGNTIYF,TGTGCCAGTACACAGCCGGGACGGACCTCTGGAAACACCATATATTTT
TRBJ1-2,TRBV6-2/TRBV6-3,.,.,CASSYSTSQANYGYTF,TGTGCCAGCAGTTACTCGACCTCACAAGCTAACTATGGCTACACCTTC
TRBJ1-2,TRBV18,.,TRBD1,CASSTGTADYGYTF,TGTGCCAGCTCAACCGGGACAGCTGACTATGGCTACACCTTC
TRBJ1-1,TRBV14,.,.,CASSLNHNTEAFF,TGTGCCAGCAGCCTAAATCATAACACTGAAGCTTTCTTT
TRBJ2-7,TRBV3-1/TRBV3-2,.,TRBD1,CASSPTTGGSNEQYF,TGTGCCAGCAGTCCCACGACAGGGGGGTCAAACGAGCAGTACTTC